This is a list of T cell receptor beta chains from one sample in a study of cytomegalovirus exposure and HLA in healthy donors. Assay used: immunoSEQ multiplex PCR; TCRdb lists only in-frame clones, some missing. This table holds under 95,000 clones, about 76% found once. The sample was PBMCs. Receptor source: a woman in her forties in good health and CMV-seropositive. CDR3s include the opening cysteine and the closing phenylalanine or tryptophan. D genes are given only for firm matches. Not all rows give a size; the values are once, few, many and, for expanded clones, a class.

V gene: TRBV9
D gene: .
J gene: TRBJ1-2
clone size: .
CDR3 DNA: TGTGCCAGCAGCGTAAAGGAAACAGTCTCGGCCTGGGGCTACACCTTC
CDR3 protein: CASSVKETVSAWGYTF

V gene: TRBV18
D gene: .
J gene: TRBJ1-3
clone size: .
CDR3 DNA: TGTGCCAGCTCCCTCGGACGCCGGGGAGATTCTGGAAACACCATATATTTT
CDR3 protein: CASSLGRRGDSGNTIYF

V gene: TRBV9
D gene: TRBD1
J gene: TRBJ1-4
clone size: .
CDR3 DNA: TGTGCCAGCAGCCCCATGGGACAGGGGTTTGGGGAAAAACTGTTTTTT
CDR3 protein: CASSPMGQGFGEKLFF

V gene: TRBV11-2
D gene: .
J gene: TRBJ2-7
clone size: .
CDR3 DNA: TGTGCCAGCAGCCTGTATTCATCGGGGGGCGCATCCCTCGAGCAGTACTTC
CDR3 protein: CASSLYSSGGASLEQYF

V gene: TRBV27
D gene: .
J gene: TRBJ2-1
clone size: .
CDR3 DNA: TGTGCCAGCAGTCAAACTAGGGTACTATACGACAATGAGCAGTTCTTC
CDR3 protein: CASSQTRVLYDNEQFF

V gene: TRBV18
D gene: TRBD1
J gene: TRBJ1-2
clone size: .
CDR3 DNA: TGTGCCAGCTCACCGGGACAGGGCCTAAACTATGGCTACACCTTC
CDR3 protein: CASSPGQGLNYGYTF

V gene: TRBV9
D gene: .
J gene: TRBJ1-1
clone size: .
CDR3 DNA: TGTGCCAGCAGCGTAGATCTTAGGGGGGGAGGGAACACTGAAGCTTTCTTT
CDR3 protein: CASSVDLRGGGNTEAFF

V gene: TRBV2
D gene: .
J gene: TRBJ2-7
clone size: .
CDR3 DNA: TGTGCCAGCAGTGAAGGTTGGACTTCCTACGAGCAGTACTTC
CDR3 protein: CASSEGWTSYEQYF

V gene: TRBV5-5
D gene: .
J gene: TRBJ1-1
clone size: .
CDR3 DNA: TGTGCCAGCAGCTTGGCCGGTAACACTGAAGCTTTCTTT
CDR3 protein: CASSLAGNTEAFF

V gene: TRBV18
D gene: .
J gene: TRBJ2-3
clone size: .
CDR3 DNA: TGTGCCAGCTCACCGGAGGTATTCCACACAGATACGCAGTATTTT
CDR3 protein: CASSPEVFHTDTQYF

V gene: TRBV7-2
D gene: TRBD2
J gene: TRBJ2-7
clone size: .
CDR3 DNA: TGTGCCAGCAGCTTAGTAGCGACTAGCGGGAGCTCCTACGAGCAGTACTTC
CDR3 protein: CASSLVATSGSSYEQYF

V gene: TRBV4-3
D gene: .
J gene: TRBJ1-5
clone size: once
CDR3 DNA: TGCGCCAGCAGCCAAGACCGCTGGGGAGGCAATCAGCCCCAGCATTTT
CDR3 protein: CASSQDRWGGNQPQHF

V gene: TRBV7-2
D gene: .
J gene: TRBJ1-1
clone size: .
CDR3 DNA: TGTGCCAGCAGCCCCGATGGACTGACCAACGAAGCTTTCTTT
CDR3 protein: CASSPDGLTNEAFF

V gene: TRBV5-8
D gene: .
J gene: TRBJ2-7
clone size: .
CDR3 DNA: TGTGCCAGCAGCCCCTCCCCCTTCTACGAGCAGTACTTC
CDR3 protein: CASSPSPFYEQYF

V gene: TRBV7-3
D gene: .
J gene: TRBJ1-1
clone size: .
CDR3 DNA: TGTGCCAGCAGCTTAACAGGACAGCCCGAGAGGGGGGCTTTCTTT
CDR3 protein: CASSLTGQPERGAFF

V gene: TRBV15
D gene: .
J gene: TRBJ2-1
clone size: few
CDR3 DNA: TGTGCCACCAGCAGAGGGAGGGTAGTCATCAATGAGCAGTTCTTC
CDR3 protein: CATSRGRVVINEQFF

V gene: TRBV30
D gene: .
J gene: TRBJ2-6
clone size: .
CDR3 DNA: TGTGCCTGGAGTGTTGGCAAGGTCGGGGGAAACTCTGGGGCCAACGTCCTGACTTTC
CDR3 protein: CAWSVGKVGGNSGANVLTF

V gene: TRBV5-8
D gene: TRBD1
J gene: TRBJ1-2
clone size: .
CDR3 DNA: TGTGCCAGCAGCTTAACTCCCGGGACAGGGATACTTGGCTACACCTTC
CDR3 protein: CASSLTPGTGILGYTF

V gene: TRBV27
D gene: TRBD1
J gene: TRBJ2-7
clone size: .
CDR3 DNA: TGTGCCAGCAGTCCGGGACAGGGGTGGTACGAGCAGTACTTC
CDR3 protein: CASSPGQGWYEQYF

V gene: TRBV27
D gene: .
J gene: TRBJ2-1
clone size: .
CDR3 DNA: TGTGCCAGCACGAGGGGAGGTGCAAATGAGCAGTTCTTC
CDR3 protein: CASTRGGANEQFF

V gene: TRBV21-1
D gene: .
J gene: TRBJ1-1
clone size: once
CDR3 DNA: TGTGCCAGCAGCCGCGTGGCAGGGGACATCTGCACTGAAGCTTTCTTT
CDR3 protein: CASSRVAGDICTEAFF

V gene: TRBV19
D gene: .
J gene: TRBJ2-6
clone size: .
CDR3 DNA: TGTGCCAGTGAGGTCTCTGGGGCCAACGTCCTGACTTTC
CDR3 protein: CASEVSGANVLTF

V gene: TRBV29-1
D gene: .
J gene: TRBJ1-1
clone size: few
CDR3 DNA: TGCAGCGTTGAAGGAGCGGGGACTGAAGCTTTCTTT
CDR3 protein: CSVEGAGTEAFF

V gene: TRBV6-4
D gene: .
J gene: TRBJ1-1
clone size: .
CDR3 DNA: TGTGCCAGCAGTGACACATTGAACACTGAAGCTTTCTTT
CDR3 protein: CASSDTLNTEAFF

V gene: TRBV7-9
D gene: TRBD1
J gene: TRBJ1-2
clone size: .
CDR3 DNA: TGTGCCAGCAGCCGGACAGGGGCGACAACTAACTATGGCTACACCTTC
CDR3 protein: CASSRTGATTNYGYTF

V gene: TRBV7-2
D gene: TRBD2
J gene: TRBJ2-1
clone size: .
CDR3 DNA: TGTGCCAGCAGATCCACGACTAGCGGGTGGTACAATGAGCAGTTCTTC
CDR3 protein: CASRSTTSGWYNEQFF

V gene: TRBV4-2
D gene: .
J gene: TRBJ1-2
clone size: .
CDR3 DNA: TGTGCCAGCAGCCCATCTGGTCCCAGGGGTTACACCTTC
CDR3 protein: CASSPSGPRGYTF